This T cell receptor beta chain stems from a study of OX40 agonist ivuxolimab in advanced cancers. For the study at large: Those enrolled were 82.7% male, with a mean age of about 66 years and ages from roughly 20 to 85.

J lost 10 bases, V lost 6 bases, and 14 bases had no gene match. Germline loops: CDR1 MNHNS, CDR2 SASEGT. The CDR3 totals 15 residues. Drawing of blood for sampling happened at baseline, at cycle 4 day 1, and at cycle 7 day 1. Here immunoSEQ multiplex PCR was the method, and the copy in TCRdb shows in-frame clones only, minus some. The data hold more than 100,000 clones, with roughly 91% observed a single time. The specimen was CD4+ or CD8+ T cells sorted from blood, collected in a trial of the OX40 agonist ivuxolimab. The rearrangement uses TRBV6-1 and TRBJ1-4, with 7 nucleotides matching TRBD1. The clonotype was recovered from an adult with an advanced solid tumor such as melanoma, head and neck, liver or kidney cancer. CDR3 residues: CASSKVRQGRGKLFF. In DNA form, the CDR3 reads TGTGCCAGCAGCAAGGTCCGACAGGGTCGAGGAAAACTGTTTTTT.